This TCR beta chain stems from a study of OX40 agonist ivuxolimab in advanced cancers. Sequencing used immunoSEQ multiplex PCR; TCRdb keeps in-frame clones, though not all of them. The repertoire includes over 40,000 clones, approximately 83% of them detected once, and 0.35% to 0.45% sits in the top ten. Study-level results: The study found that CD8+ T cells averaged more expanded clones than CD4+.

Notes on this clone: Its target is not known.

Germline V CDR1 and CDR2: SGHVS, FQNEAQ. Losses at the gene ends were 5 bases for V and 7 bases for J; bases not matched to a gene: 8. The CDR3 covers 16 residues. The receptor was isolated from an adult with an advanced solid tumor such as melanoma, head and neck, liver or kidney cancer. Sample: CD4+ or CD8+ T cells sorted from blood, taken in a trial of the OX40 agonist ivuxolimab. The J gene is TRBJ2-5, the V gene TRBV7-8; 15 nucleotides match TRBD2. This chain's CDR3 is CASSKWTSGGAVTQYF. The CDR3 coding sequence is TGTGCCAGCAGCAAATGGACTAGCGGGGGGGCGGTGACCCAGTACTTC. Drawing the rest from reference TRBV7-8 and TRBJ2-5, the complete variable domain is GAGVSQSPRYKVAKRGQDVALRCDPISGHVSLFWYQQALGQGPEFLTYFQNEAQLDKSGLPSDRFFAERPEGSVSTLKIQRTQQEDSAVYLCASSKWTSGGAVTQYFGPGTRLLVL.